Listed here is a single T cell receptor beta chain. Antigen unknown. This sample also contains other DNA sequences that code for the same CDR3. The record originates from a study of T cell repertoires and HLA-DP antigens. In the study overall: Donors were two male and one female, aged 18-to-29 to 60-to-69.

CDR1 KGHSH and CDR2 LQKENI come from the germline V gene. V gave up 3 bases and J gave up 2 bases; unmatched junction bases: 5. This CDR3 comprises 15 residues. Amplification used primers for 54 TRBV and 13 TRBJ segments. Repertoires were generated with immunoSEQ multiplex PCR, while TCRdb's copy carries only in-frame clones and drops some. The top ten clones hold about 1.8% of a sample with fewer than 95,000 clones, approximately 86% of them seen once. Findings and caveats of the study: Pre-culture clonality, around 0.041, was far below sorted CD137+ clonality of about 0.4.

The specimen was CD4+ T cells from PBMCs. This TCR was recovered from a middle-aged man in good health and CMV-seronegative. The V call is TRBV18, the J call TRBJ2-5; 8 bases match TRBD2. The chain's CDR3 is CASSPLSGGQETQYF. The CDR3 bases are TGTGCCAGCTCACCGCTAAGCGGGGGACAAGAGACCCAGTACTTC. The variable domain in full, completed from reference TRBV18 and TRBJ2-5, reads NAGVMQNPRHLVRRRGQEARLRCSPMKGHSHVYWYRQLPEEGLKFMVYLQKENIIDESGMPKERFSAEFPKEGPSILRIQQVVRGDSAAYFCASSPLSGGQETQYFGPGTRLLVL.